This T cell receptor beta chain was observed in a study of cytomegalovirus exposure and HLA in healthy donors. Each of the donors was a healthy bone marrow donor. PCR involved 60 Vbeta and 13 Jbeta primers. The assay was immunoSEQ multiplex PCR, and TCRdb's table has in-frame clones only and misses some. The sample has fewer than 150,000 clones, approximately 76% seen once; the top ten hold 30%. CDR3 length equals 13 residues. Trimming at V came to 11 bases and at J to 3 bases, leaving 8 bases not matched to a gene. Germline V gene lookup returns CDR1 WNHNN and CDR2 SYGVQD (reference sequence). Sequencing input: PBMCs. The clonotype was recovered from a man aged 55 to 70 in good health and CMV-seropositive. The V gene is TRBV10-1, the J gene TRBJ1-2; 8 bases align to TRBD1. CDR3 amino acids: CAGPDRVDYGYTF. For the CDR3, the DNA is TGCGCCGGTCCGGACAGGGTAGACTATGGCTACACCTTC.